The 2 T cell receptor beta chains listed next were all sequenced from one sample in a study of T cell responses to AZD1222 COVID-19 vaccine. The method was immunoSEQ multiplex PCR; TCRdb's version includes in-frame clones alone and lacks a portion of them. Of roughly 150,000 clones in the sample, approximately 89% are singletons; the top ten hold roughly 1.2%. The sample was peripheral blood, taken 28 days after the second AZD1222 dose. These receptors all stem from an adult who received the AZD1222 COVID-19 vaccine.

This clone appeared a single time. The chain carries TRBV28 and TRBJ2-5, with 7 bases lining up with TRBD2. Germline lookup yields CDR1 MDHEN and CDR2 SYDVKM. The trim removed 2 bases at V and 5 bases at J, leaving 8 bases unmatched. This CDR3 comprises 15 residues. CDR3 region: CASSLPTGGGETQYF. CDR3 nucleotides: TGTGCCAGCAGTTTACCCACGGGGGGAGGGGAGACCCAGTACTTC.

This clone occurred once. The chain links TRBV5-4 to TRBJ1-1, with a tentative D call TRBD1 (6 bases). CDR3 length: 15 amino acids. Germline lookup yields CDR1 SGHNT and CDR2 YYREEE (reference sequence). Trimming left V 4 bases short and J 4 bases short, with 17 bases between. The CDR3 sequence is CASSRAQGGGTEAFF. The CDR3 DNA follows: TGTGCCAGCAGCCGGGCCCAGGGAGGGGGCACTGAAGCTTTCTTT.